These 15 T cell receptor beta chains share one sample of origin, sequenced in a study of shared clonotypes between healthy human individuals. Libraries were prepared by immunoSEQ multiplex PCR; TCRdb keeps only in-frame clonotypes and omits some of them. The sample lists 550,000 to 650,000 clones; about 96% were seen once. Only CD45RO-negative cells positively selected for CCR7 counted as naive CD8 cells, so terminally differentiated effector memory CD45RA+ cells were excluded. The specimen sequenced was naive CD8+ T cells sorted from blood. The source of these receptors is a woman aged 25-40 years in good health.

Note on this clone: Its ends do not fully match the called genes, so a read error is possible. V usage is TRBV5-1 and J usage is TRBJ2-7; the D gene is possibly TRBD2 (9 bases). The germline V gene has CDR1 SGHRS and CDR2 YFSETQ. The CDR3 spans 19 residues. The CDR3: CASTLTGTGGIAGVYEQYF. DNA of the CDR3: TGCGCCAGCACCTTGACCGGGACAGGTGGGATAGCGGGAGTCTACGAGCAGTACTTC.

The CDR3 DNA is TGTGCCAGCAGCGTAGATCTTTTGTCGGCGGGATCGAAGCATACGCAGTATTTT. It codes for CASSVDLLSAGSKHTQYF. This rearrangement joins TRBV9 to TRBJ2-3, with TRBD2 as a possible D gene (6 bases). Per the germline V gene, CDR1 is SGDLS and CDR2 is YYNGEE. The CDR3 length is 18 residues. Trimming shortened V by 0 bases and J by 7 bases, and 24 bases separated the two germline ends.

The genes are TRBV5-5 and TRBJ1-1; TRBD1 agrees at 9 bases. The J segment lost 0 bases and the V segment lost 4 bases, leaving 4 bases of the junction unmatched. The CDR3 length is 15 residues. CDR1 is SGHKS and CDR2 is YYEKEE in the germline V gene (reference sequence). The CDR3 DNA reads as TGTGCCAGCAGCAGCGGACAGGGGTTGAACACTGAAGCTTTCTTT. This encodes CASSSGQGLNTEAFF. The entire variable domain, with the rest obtained from reference TRBV5-5 and TRBJ1-1, is as follows: DAGVTQSPTHLIKTRGQQVTLRCSPISGHKSVSWYQQVLGQGPQFIFQYYEKEERGRGNFPDRFSARQFPNYSSELNVNALLLGDSALYLCASSSGQGLNTEAFFGQGTRLTVV.

This rearrangement joins TRBV19 to TRBJ1-5; 8 bases match TRBD1. The CDR3 is 15 amino acids. CDR1 LNHDA and CDR2 SQIVND come from the germline V gene (reference sequence). After removal of 6 bases from V and 1 base from J, the junction contained 5 bases not matched to a gene. Here the CDR3 reads CASRTGVRSNQPQHF. The CDR3 DNA reads as TGTGCCAGTAGGACAGGGGTTAGAAGCAATCAGCCCCAGCATTTT.

The CDR3 spells CASSFTGVSNEQFF. CDR3 in DNA: TGTGCCAGCAGTTTCACAGGGGTAAGCAATGAGCAGTTCTTC. The V call is TRBV27, the J call TRBJ2-1; TRBD1 matches 7 bases. J was trimmed by 6 bases and V by 3 bases; bases with no gene match: 5. CDR1 is MNHEY and CDR2 is SMNVEV in the germline V gene (reference sequence). This CDR3 comprises 14 residues.

The chain joins TRBV7-9 to TRBJ2-1, with TRBD2 as a possible D gene (5 bases). Per germline, CDR1 SEHNR and CDR2 FQNEAQ (reference sequence). The CDR3 length is 12 residues. Trimming took off 5 bases at V and 9 bases at J, with 11 bases between the two ends. CDR3 DNA: TGTGCCAGCAGCGGGGAGAGTGGTGAGCAGTTCTTC. This sequence encodes CASSGESGEQFF.

This chain connects TRBV11-2 to TRBJ2-7; D could derive from TRBD1 or TRBD2 (5 bases each). This CDR3 contains 13 residues. V gave up 4 bases and J gave up 6 bases, with 13 bases separating them. Per the germline V gene, CDR1 is SGHAT and CDR2 is FQNNGV. The CDR3 region has the DNA TGTGCCAGCAGCTGGTATGGGGGTTTCGAGCAGTACTTC. This encodes CASSWYGGFEQYF.

The rearrangement links TRBV5-5 to TRBJ2-2, with 9 bases lining up with TRBD2. This CDR3 has 16 amino acids. Germline V CDR1 and CDR2: SGHKS, YYEKEE (reference sequence). The ends lost 4 bases at V and 6 bases at J; junction bases unmatched: 10. CDR3 bases: TGTGCCAGCAGCCCAGATTTTAGCGGGGGATCCGGGGAGCTGTTTTTT. Amino acids: CASSPDFSGGSGELFF.

CDR3 protein: CASSEFLMGTGELFF. The CDR3 DNA reads TGCGCCAGCAGTGAGTTCCTGATGGGGACCGGGGAGCTGTTTTTT. The rearrangement joins TRBV10-1 to TRBJ2-2; D not certain. V shed 1 base and J shed 5 bases, with 11 bases lying between them. Germline V CDR1 and CDR2: WNHNN, SYGVQD (reference sequence). The CDR3 runs to 15 residues.

This clone has a single count. The chain uses TRBV28 and TRBJ2-7; TRBD1 matches at 8 bases. The germline gives CDR1 MDHEN, CDR2 SYDVKM. J was trimmed by 7 bases and V by 6 bases; bases with no gene match: 14. The CDR3 sequence is 15 residues long. For the CDR3, the DNA is TGTGCCAGCAGACCCATCAGGGGGCGGATCTGGGAGCAGTACTTC. It is translated as CASRPIRGRIWEQYF.

This clone was seen just once. V usage is TRBV4-1 and J usage is TRBJ2-7; D is unresolved. V lost 6 bases to trimming and J lost 1 base, with 10 bases between them. Looked up from germline, CDR1 is MGHRA and CDR2 is YSYEKL. This CDR3 contains 13 residues. The CDR3 here is CASSISSSYEQYF. CDR3 nucleotides: TGCGCCAGCAGTATTAGCTCATCCTACGAGCAGTACTTC.

The chain recombines TRBV21-1 with TRBJ1-3. TRBV21-1 is reported as a pseudogene. The CDR3 extends over 16 amino acids. The CDR3 sequence is CASSKSGRSSGNTIYF. The DNA of the CDR3 is TGTGCCAGCAGCAAATCGGGGAGAAGCTCTGGAAACACCATATATTTT.

V and J are TRBV28 and TRBJ2-5; 9 bases are shared with TRBD2. Germline V gives CDR1 MDHEN, CDR2 SYDVKM. This CDR3 contains 15 residues. V trimming: 6 bases; J trimming: 5 bases; junction bases outside the gene matches: 10. The CDR3 is CASRPTGTSRETQYF. In DNA, the CDR3 is TGTGCCAGCAGGCCCACCGGGACTAGCAGGGAGACCCAGTACTTC. Drawing the rest from reference TRBV28 and TRBJ2-5, the complete variable domain is DVKVTQSSRYLVKRTGEKVFLECVQDMDHENMFWYRQDPGLGLRLIYFSYDVKMKEKGDIPEGYSVSREKKERFSLILESASTNQTSMYLCASRPTGTSRETQYFGPGTRLLVL.

The chain is built from TRBV14 and TRBJ2-7; 8 bases line up with TRBD1. There are 16 residues in the CDR3. CDR1 SGHDN and CDR2 FVKESK come from the germline V gene. Trimming cost V 4 bases and J 3 bases; bases outside gene matches: 11. CDR3: CASSLGRGRFDYEQYF. The CDR3 DNA reads TGTGCCAGCAGCCTGGGCAGGGGGCGCTTCGACTACGAGCAGTACTTC.

The chain has TRBV19 and TRBJ2-1, with TRBD2 matching 7 bases. The CDR3 has 16 amino acids. Germline CDR1 and CDR2: LNHDA and SQIVND (reference sequence). Trimming removed 7 bases from V and 7 bases from J; junction bases left unmatched: 16. In DNA form, the CDR3 reads TGTGCCAGTACCCCCATCTGGAGTCTAGCGGAGAATGAGCAGTTCTTC. It encodes CASTPIWSLAENEQFF.